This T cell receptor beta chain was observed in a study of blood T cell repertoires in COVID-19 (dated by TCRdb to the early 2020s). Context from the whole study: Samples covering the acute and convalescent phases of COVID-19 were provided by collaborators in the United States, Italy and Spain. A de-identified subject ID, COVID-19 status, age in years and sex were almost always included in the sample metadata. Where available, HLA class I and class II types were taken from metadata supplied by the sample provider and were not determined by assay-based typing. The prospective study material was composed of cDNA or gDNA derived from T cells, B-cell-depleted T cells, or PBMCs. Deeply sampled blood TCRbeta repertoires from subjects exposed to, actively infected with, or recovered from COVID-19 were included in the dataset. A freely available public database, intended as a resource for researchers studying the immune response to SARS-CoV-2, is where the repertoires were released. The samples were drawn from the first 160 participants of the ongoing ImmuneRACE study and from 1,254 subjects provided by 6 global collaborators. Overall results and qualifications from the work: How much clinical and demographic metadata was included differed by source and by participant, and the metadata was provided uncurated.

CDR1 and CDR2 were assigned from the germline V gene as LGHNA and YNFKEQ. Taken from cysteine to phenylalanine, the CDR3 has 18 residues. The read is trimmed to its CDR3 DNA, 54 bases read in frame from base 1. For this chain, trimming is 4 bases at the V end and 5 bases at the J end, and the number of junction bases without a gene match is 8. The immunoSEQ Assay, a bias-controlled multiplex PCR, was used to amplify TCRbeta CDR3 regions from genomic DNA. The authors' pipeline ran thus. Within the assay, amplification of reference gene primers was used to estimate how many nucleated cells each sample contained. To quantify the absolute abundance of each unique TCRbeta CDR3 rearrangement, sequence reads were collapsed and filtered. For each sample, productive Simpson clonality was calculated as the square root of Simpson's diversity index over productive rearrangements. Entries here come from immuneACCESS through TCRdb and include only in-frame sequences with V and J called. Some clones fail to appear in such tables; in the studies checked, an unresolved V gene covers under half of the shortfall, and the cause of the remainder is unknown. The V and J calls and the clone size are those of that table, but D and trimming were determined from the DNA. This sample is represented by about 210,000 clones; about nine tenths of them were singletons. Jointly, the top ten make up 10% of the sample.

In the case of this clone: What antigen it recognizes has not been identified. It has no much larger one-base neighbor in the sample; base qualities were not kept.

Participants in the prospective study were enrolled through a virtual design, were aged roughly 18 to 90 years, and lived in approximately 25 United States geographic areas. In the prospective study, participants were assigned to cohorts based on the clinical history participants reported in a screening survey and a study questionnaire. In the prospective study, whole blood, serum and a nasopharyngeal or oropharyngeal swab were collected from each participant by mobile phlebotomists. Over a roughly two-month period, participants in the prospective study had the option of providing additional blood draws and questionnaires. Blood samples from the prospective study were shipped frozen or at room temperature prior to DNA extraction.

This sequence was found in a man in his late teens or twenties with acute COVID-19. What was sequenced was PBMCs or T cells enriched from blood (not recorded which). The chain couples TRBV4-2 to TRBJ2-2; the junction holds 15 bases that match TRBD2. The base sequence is TGTGCCAGCAGCCCTCTCGGACTAGCGGGAGGGCGGACCGGGGAGCTGTTTTTT. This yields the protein CASSPLGLAGGRTGELFF.